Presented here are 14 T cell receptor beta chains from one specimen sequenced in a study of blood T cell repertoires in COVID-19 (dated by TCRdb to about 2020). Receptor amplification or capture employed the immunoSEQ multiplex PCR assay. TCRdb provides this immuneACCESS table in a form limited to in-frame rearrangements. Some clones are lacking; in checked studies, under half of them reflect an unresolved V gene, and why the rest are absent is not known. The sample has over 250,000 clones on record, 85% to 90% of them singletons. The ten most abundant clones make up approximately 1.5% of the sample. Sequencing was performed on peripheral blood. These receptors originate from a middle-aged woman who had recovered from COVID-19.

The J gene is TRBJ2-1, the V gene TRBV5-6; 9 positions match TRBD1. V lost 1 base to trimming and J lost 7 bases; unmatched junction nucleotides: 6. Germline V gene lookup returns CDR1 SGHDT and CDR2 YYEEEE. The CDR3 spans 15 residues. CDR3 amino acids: CASSLFGTGRNEQFF. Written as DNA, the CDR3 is TGTGCCAGCAGCTTGTTCGGGACAGGGCGGAATGAGCAGTTCTTC.

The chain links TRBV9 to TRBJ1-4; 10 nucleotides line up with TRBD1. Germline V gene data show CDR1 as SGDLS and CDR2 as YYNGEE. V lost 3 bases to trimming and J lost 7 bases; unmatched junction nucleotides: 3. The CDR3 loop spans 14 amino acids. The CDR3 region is CASSADRGFEKLFF. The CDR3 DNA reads TGTGCCAGCAGCGCGGACAGGGGGTTTGAAAAACTGTTTTTT.

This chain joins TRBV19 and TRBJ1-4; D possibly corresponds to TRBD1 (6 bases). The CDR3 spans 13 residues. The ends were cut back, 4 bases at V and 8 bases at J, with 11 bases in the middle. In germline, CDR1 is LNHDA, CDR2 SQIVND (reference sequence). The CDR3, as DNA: TGTGCCAGTAGTACGAAGGGACACGAAAAACTGTTTTTT. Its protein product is CASSTKGHEKLFF.

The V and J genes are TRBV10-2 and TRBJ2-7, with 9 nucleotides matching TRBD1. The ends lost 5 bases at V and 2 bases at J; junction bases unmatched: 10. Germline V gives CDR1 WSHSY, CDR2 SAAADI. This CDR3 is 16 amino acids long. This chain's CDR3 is CASSFAPGTGTYEQYF. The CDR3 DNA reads TGCGCCAGCAGTTTCGCCCCCGGGACAGGGACCTACGAGCAGTACTTC.

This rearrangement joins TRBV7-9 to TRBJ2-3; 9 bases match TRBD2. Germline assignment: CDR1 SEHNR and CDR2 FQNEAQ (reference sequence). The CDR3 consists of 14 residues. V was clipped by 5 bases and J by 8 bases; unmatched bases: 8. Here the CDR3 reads CASSEAGGVGTQYF. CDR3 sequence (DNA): TGTGCCAGCAGCGAAGCGGGAGGAGTGGGTACGCAGTATTTT.

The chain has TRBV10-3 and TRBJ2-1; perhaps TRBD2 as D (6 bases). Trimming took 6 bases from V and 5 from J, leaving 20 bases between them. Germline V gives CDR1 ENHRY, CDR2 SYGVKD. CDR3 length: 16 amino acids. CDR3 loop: CAIRSRSVGGNNEQFF. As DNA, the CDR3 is TGTGCCATCAGATCCCGCTCCGTTGGGGGGAACAATGAGCAGTTCTTC.

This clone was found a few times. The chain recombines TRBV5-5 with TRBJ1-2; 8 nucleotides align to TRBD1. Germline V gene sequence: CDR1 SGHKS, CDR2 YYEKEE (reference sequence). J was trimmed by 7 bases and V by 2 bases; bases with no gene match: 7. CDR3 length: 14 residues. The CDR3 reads CASSFPGQGGGYTF. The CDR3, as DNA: TGTGCCAGCAGCTTTCCTGGACAGGGCGGTGGCTACACCTTC.

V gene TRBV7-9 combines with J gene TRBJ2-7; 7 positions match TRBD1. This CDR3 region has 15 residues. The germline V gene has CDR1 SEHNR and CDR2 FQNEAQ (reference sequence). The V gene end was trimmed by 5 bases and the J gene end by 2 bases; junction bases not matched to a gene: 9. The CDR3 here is CASSDTRDSAYEQYF. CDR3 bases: TGTGCCAGCAGCGATACCCGGGACAGTGCCTACGAGCAGTACTTC. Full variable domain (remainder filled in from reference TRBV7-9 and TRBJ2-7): DTGVSQNPRHKITKRGQNVTFRCDPISEHNRLYWYRQTLGQGPEFLTYFQNEAQLEKSRLLSDRFSAERPKGSFSTLEIQRTEQGDSAMYLCASSDTRDSAYEQYFGPGTRLTVT.

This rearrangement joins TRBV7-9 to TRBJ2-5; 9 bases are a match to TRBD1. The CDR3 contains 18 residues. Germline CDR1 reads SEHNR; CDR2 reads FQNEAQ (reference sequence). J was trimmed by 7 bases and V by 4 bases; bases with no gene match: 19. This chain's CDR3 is CASSSTIRTGATEGTQYF. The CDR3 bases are TGTGCCAGCAGCTCAACCATCCGGACAGGGGCCACAGAAGGGACCCAGTACTTC.

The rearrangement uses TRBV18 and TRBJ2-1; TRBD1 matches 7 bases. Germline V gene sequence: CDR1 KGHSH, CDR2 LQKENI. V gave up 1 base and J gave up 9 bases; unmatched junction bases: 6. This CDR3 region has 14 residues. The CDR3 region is CASSPQGANSEQFF. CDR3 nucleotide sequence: TGTGCCAGCTCACCACAGGGGGCGAATAGTGAGCAGTTCTTC.

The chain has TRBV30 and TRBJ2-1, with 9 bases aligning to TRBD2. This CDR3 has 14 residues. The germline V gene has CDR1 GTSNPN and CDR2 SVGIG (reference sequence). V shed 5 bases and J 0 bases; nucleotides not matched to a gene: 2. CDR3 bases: TGTGCCTGGGCTAGCGGGAACTCCTACAATGAGCAGTTCTTC. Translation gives CAWASGNSYNEQFF.

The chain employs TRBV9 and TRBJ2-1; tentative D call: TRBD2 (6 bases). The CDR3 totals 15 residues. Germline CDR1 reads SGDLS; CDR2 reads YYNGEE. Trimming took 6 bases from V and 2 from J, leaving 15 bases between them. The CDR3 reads CASTISGTPYNEQFF. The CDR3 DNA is TGTGCCAGCACCATTAGCGGTACTCCCTACAATGAGCAGTTCTTC. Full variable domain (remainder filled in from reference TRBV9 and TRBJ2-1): DSGVTQTPKHLITATGQRVTLRCSPRSGDLSVYWYQQSLDQGLQFLIQYYNGEERAKGNILERFSAQQFPDLHSELNLSSLELGDSALYFCASTISGTPYNEQFFGPGTRLTVL.

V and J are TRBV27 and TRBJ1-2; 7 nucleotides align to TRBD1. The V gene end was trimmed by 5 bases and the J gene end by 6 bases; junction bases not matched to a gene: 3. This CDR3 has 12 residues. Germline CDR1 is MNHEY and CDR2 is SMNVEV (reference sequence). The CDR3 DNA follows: TGTGCCAGCAGTGCACAGGGGCATGGCTACACCTTC. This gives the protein CASSAQGHGYTF.

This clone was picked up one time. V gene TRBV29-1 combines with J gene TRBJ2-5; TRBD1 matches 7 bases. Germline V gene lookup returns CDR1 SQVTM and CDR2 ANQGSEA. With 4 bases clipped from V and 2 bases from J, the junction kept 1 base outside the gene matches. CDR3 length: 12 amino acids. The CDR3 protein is CSVAGQQETQYF. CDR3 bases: TGCAGCGTTGCGGGACAGCAAGAGACCCAGTACTTC.